These 19 T cell receptor beta chains were sequenced from one sample in a study of T-cell memory formation after mild COVID-19. From the 5' RACE reads, TCRdb called clonotypes with MiXCR, one entry per CDR3 protein. The sample carries 30,000 to 45,000 distinct CDR3 sequences, around 10% recorded once. Sequencing was done on a sample of PBMCs or a T cell subset sorted from them (not recorded which). These TCRs come from a young man who had mild COVID-19 (a few samples of this study predate the infection). Cell type and time point are not known.

This clonotype came up many times. The V and J genes are TRBV20-1 and TRBJ2-5, with 8 bases identical to TRBD2. With 5 bases clipped from V and 5 bases from J, the junction kept 13 bases outside the gene matches. The CDR3 loop spans 15 amino acids. Germline V gene data show CDR1 as DFQATT and CDR2 as SNEGSKA (reference sequence). The CDR3 here is CSAPRGSGVRETQYF. In DNA, the CDR3 is TGCAGTGCTCCCCGTGGTAGCGGGGTAAGGGAGACCCAGTACTTC.

In its sample, this clonotype was seen many times. The chain joins TRBV3-1 to TRBJ2-2; TRBD1 agrees at 9 bases. CDR3 length: 16 residues. Germline V gene lookup returns CDR1 LGHDT and CDR2 YNNKEL (reference sequence). V shed 7 bases, J shed 7 bases, and the junction held 13 bases outside the gene matches. Written as DNA, the CDR3 is TGTGCCAGCATATCGTCCGGGACAGGGAAGGTCGGGGAGCTGTTTTTT. Protein product: CASISSGTGKVGELFF.

This clonotype occurred a few times. The J gene is TRBJ1-1, the V gene TRBV20-1; no clear D gene. V was trimmed by 5 bases and J by 3 bases, leaving 13 bases between them. The V gene's germline CDR1 is DFQATT and CDR2 SNEGSKA (reference sequence). The CDR3 totals 13 residues. The CDR3 loop is CSAAPGGDTEAFF. CDR3 coding DNA: TGCAGTGCTGCCCCAGGAGGCGACACTGAAGCTTTCTTT.

This clonotype was picked up many times. This chain connects TRBV7-2 to TRBJ2-7, with D perhaps matching TRBD1 or TRBD2 (6 bases each). From germline, CDR1 is SGHTA and CDR2 FQGNSA. The CDR3 extends over 15 amino acids. Trimming cost V 5 bases and J 3 bases, with 17 bases left between them. The chain's CDR3 is CASSLGDGGLYEQYV. CDR3 nucleotides: TGTGCCAGCAGCCTGGGGGACGGGGGCCTCTACGAGCAGTACGTC.

The chain combines TRBV4-3 with TRBJ2-3, with D perhaps TRBD2 (6 bases). The CDR3 loop spans 14 amino acids. The V gene lost 1 base and the J gene lost 5 bases, with 10 bases spanning the gap. From germline, CDR1 is LGHNA and CDR2 YSLEER. This chain's CDR3 is CASSQGGVEDTQYF. The CDR3 bases are TGCGCCAGCAGCCAAGGGGGGGTTGAAGATACGCAGTATTTT.

This clonotype was seen a few times. The chain recombines TRBV2 with TRBJ2-5; TRBD2 matches 7 bases. V lost 4 bases to trimming and J lost 5 bases; unmatched junction nucleotides: 7. The CDR3 is 14 residues long. Germline CDR1 is SNHLY and CDR2 is FYNNEI. The CDR3 protein is CASSVTAGEETQYF. Written as DNA, the CDR3 is TGTGCCAGCAGTGTGACGGCGGGGGAGGAGACCCAGTACTTC.

This clonotype came up many times. The gene calls are TRBV5-5 and TRBJ2-7, with TRBD1 matching over 7 bases. From germline, CDR1 is SGHKS and CDR2 YYEKEE (reference sequence). The CDR3 runs to 13 residues. The V and J ends lost 2 bases and 3 bases, in that order; junction bases with no gene match: 2. The CDR3 DNA is TGTGCCAGCAGCTTAGGACAGGTCTACGAGCAGTACTTC. Translated, it gives CASSLGQVYEQYF.

The sample holds a few counts of this clonotype. This chain uses TRBV10-3 with TRBJ1-2; 8 bases match TRBD1. Germline CDR1 ENHRY, CDR2 SYGVKD. The CDR3 spans 12 residues. V gave up 8 bases and J gave up 5 bases; unmatched junction bases: 4. The CDR3 is CAISGGGYGYTF. CDR3 nucleotides: TGTGCCATCTCAGGGGGCGGGTATGGCTACACCTTC.

In this sample, this clonotype turned up many times. This chain connects TRBV5-1 to TRBJ2-3; 8 bases are shared with TRBD2. CDR1 and CDR2 from the germline V gene are SGHRS and YFSETQ. CDR3 length: 14 residues. With 5 bases clipped from V and 4 bases from J, the junction kept 6 bases outside the gene matches. The CDR3 sequence is CASRKAGEADTQYF. CDR3 coding DNA: TGCGCCAGCAGGAAAGCGGGGGAGGCAGATACGCAGTATTTT.

This clonotype was recorded many times. This chain uses TRBV4-2 with TRBJ1-2; D uncertain. Between the trimmed V and J ends, which lost 0 bases and 8 bases, there was a span of 4 bases. The germline V gene has CDR1 LGHNA and CDR2 YNFKEQ. The CDR3 extends over 11 amino acids. The chain's CDR3 is CASSQEAGYTF. Here the CDR3 DNA reads TGTGCCAGCAGCCAAGAAGCAGGCTACACCTTC.

By sample fraction, this clonotype is medium-sized. The chain uses TRBV20-1 and TRBJ2-1, with D perhaps TRBD2 (6 bases). Germline assignment: CDR1 DFQATT and CDR2 SNEGSKA (reference sequence). This CDR3 spans 11 amino acids. V lost 2 bases, J lost 8 bases, and 7 bases lay in between. CDR3 in DNA: TGCAGTGCTAGAAGGGAGGATGAGCAGTTCTTC. The encoded protein is CSARREDEQFF.

Ten or more counts support this clonotype. The chain uses TRBV5-1 and TRBJ2-7; 8 nucleotides line up with TRBD2. This CDR3 contains 15 residues. From germline, CDR1 is SGHRS and CDR2 YFSETQ. Trimming cost V 0 bases and J 1 base; bases outside gene matches: 3. The CDR3 is CASSLGSGGSYEQYF. In nucleotides, the CDR3 is TGCGCCAGCAGCTTGGGAAGCGGGGGATCCTACGAGCAGTACTTC.

This clonotype was observed many times. This chain links TRBV7-9 with TRBJ1-2, with no clear D. This CDR3 is built from 12 residues. CDR1 SEHNR and CDR2 FQNEAQ come from the germline V gene (reference sequence). V was shortened by 5 bases and J by 5 bases, with 9 bases between the two germline ends. The CDR3 is CASSPDPYGYTF. The CDR3 DNA is TGTGCCAGCAGCCCGGACCCTTATGGCTACACCTTC.

This clonotype has ten or more counts. This chain joins TRBV20-1 and TRBJ1-1; unclear D gene. This CDR3 comprises 14 residues. V was clipped by 7 bases and J by 5 bases, with 20 bases between them. The germline CDR1 and CDR2 sequences are DFQATT and SNEGSKA (reference sequence). The CDR3, as DNA: TGCAGTGTAGCCAATGGGGAGGGAGAAACTGAAGCTTTCTTT. Translated: CSVANGEGETEAFF.

This clonotype was observed many times. This rearrangement joins TRBV12-3 or TRBV12-4 to TRBJ1-6; D is uncertain. Trimming shortened V by 8 bases and J by 14 bases, and 19 bases separated the two germline ends. CDR3 length: 13 amino acids. The CDR3 region is CASGRTADKALHF. The CDR3 coding sequence is TGTGCCAGCGGGAGGACGGCGGATAAGGCCCTCCACTTT.

V is TRBV4-3 and J is TRBJ2-7, with 7 bases identical to TRBD1. V trimming: 4 bases; J trimming: 6 bases; junction bases outside the gene matches: 6. The CDR3 extends over 13 amino acids. The V gene's germline CDR1 is LGHNA and CDR2 YSLEER. CDR3 sequence: CASSRDRVSEQYF. The CDR3 DNA sequence: TGCGCCAGCAGCCGCGACAGGGTCAGCGAGCAGTACTTC.

In its sample, this clonotype was seen many times. The chain employs TRBV5-4 and TRBJ2-5, with D unclear. The ends were cut back, 4 bases at V and 3 bases at J, with 7 bases in the middle. Germline V gives CDR1 SGHNT, CDR2 YYREEE (reference sequence). CDR3 length: 12 residues. The CDR3 sequence: CASSAEEETQYF. CDR3 DNA: TGTGCCAGCAGCGCTGAGGAAGAGACCCAGTACTTC.

This clonotype was observed many times. Here the CDR3 DNA reads TGTGCCAGCAGCCAAGGGGACACTGTCTACAATGAGCAGTTCTTC. The encoded protein is CASSQGDTVYNEQFF. The chain couples TRBV4-2 to TRBJ2-1; tentatively, D is TRBD1 (6 bases). This CDR3 comprises 15 residues. Germline V CDR1 and CDR2: LGHNA, YNFKEQ. Trimming pared 1 base from V and 3 bases from J, leaving 10 bases between.

This clonotype has at least ten counts. This chain uses TRBV7-6 with TRBJ1-5; D not resolved. The CDR3 totals 15 residues. V lost 1 base to trimming and J lost 0 bases, with 7 bases between them. Germline loops: CDR1 SGHVS, CDR2 FNYEAQ. The CDR3, as DNA: TGTGCCAGCAGCTTAGGGGGTAATAGCAATCAGCCCCAGCATTTT. This sequence encodes CASSLGGNSNQPQHF.